Below, 17 T cell receptor beta chains from the same sample are listed, as sequenced in a study of blood T cell repertoires in COVID-19. TCRdb's copy holds only in-frame clones and misses some; the assay was immunoSEQ multiplex PCR. Found here are roughly 200,000 clones, approximately 83% of them singletons; the top ten hold about 1.3%. Material: peripheral blood. These receptor sequences come from a woman aged 25 to 39 with COVID-19, enrolled during active disease.

The chain has TRBV7-2 and TRBJ2-2, with 11 bases fitting TRBD2. Trimming took 1 base from V and 6 from J; bases not matched to a gene: 1. The CDR3 spans 15 residues. The germline V gene encodes CDR1 SGHTA and CDR2 FQGNSA. CDR3 coding DNA: TGTGCCAGCAGCTTAGGACTAGCGGGACCCGGGGAGCTGTTTTTT. The encoded protein is CASSLGLAGPGELFF.

Turning to this clone: A junction end diverges from the germline sequence, so it may reflect a read error. This chain joins TRBV23-1 and TRBJ2-1; D is unresolved. TRBV23-1 has ORF status, its function being uncertain. This CDR3 contains 11 residues. CDR3 sequence: CASRNYNAQFF. The CDR3 DNA reads TGCGCCAGCAGGAACTACAATGCGCAGTTCTTC.

V gene TRBV27 combines with J gene TRBJ1-2, with 7 bases identical to TRBD1. Germline CDR1 reads MNHEY; CDR2 reads SMNVEV (reference sequence). The CDR3 sequence is 14 residues long. Unmatched junction bases numbered 8, after V lost 6 bases and J lost 4 bases. CDR3 residues: CASRITGEAYGYTF. The CDR3 region has the DNA TGTGCCAGCAGGATAACAGGGGAGGCCTATGGCTACACCTTC.

The chain couples TRBV6-2 or TRBV6-3 to TRBJ2-3; the match to TRBD2 covers 9 bases. This CDR3 is 19 amino acids long. Germline lookup yields CDR1 MNHEY and CDR2 SVGEGT. Losses at the gene ends were 2 bases for V and 0 bases for J; bases not matched to a gene: 12. The CDR3 region has the DNA TGTGCCAGCAGTTACGCTCGGCTAGCGGGGAGTTCTAGCACAGATACGCAGTATTTT. It codes for CASSYARLAGSSSTDTQYF.

J is TRBJ1-2 and V is TRBV5-1; TRBD1 aligns across 7 bases. After removal of 2 bases from V and 9 bases from J, the junction contained 7 bases not matched to a gene. The CDR3 runs 13 residues. Germline loops: CDR1 SGHRS, CDR2 YFSETQ. Here the CDR3 reads CASSFTTGVSYTF. The CDR3 DNA reads TGCGCCAGCAGCTTTACCACAGGGGTGAGCTACACCTTC. Supplemented by reference TRBV5-1 and TRBJ1-2, the full variable domain reads KAGVTQTPRYLIKTRGQQVTLSCSPISGHRSVSWYQQTPGQGLQFLFEYFSETQRNKGNFPGRFSGRQFSNSRSEMNVSTLELGDSALYLCASSFTTGVSYTFGSGTRLTVV.

The chain combines TRBV21-1 with TRBJ1-6. TRBV21-1 is termed a pseudogene. This CDR3 has 13 amino acids. The CDR3 sequence: CASSKESSSPLHF. The DNA for the CDR3 is TGTGCCAGCAGCAAAGAGTCGAGTTCACCCCTCCACTTT.

J is TRBJ2-3 and V is TRBV7-6; tentative D call: TRBD2 (6 bases). The V end was cut by 1 base, the J end by 3 bases, with 23 bases between. Germline V gene lookup returns CDR1 SGHVS and CDR2 FNYEAQ. This CDR3 comprises 19 residues. The CDR3 DNA follows: TGTGCCAGCAGCTTAGTGGGGTCTGGAGGGAGTAGAAGAACAGATACGCAGTATTTT. Protein sequence: CASSLVGSGGSRRTDTQYF.

This sequence joins TRBV29-1 and TRBJ2-2; 9 bases are shared with TRBD1. J was trimmed by 4 bases and V by 7 bases; bases with no gene match: 7. The CDR3 contains 14 residues. Germline CDR1 SQVTM, CDR2 ANQGSEA. The CDR3 spells CSASTGGPTGELFF. As DNA, the CDR3 is TGCAGCGCATCGACAGGGGGGCCCACCGGGGAGCTGTTTTTT.

V and J are TRBV29-1 and TRBJ1-1, with a weak D call TRBD1 (5 bases). This CDR3 is built from 14 residues. With 7 bases removed from V and 0 bases from J, the gap between germline ends came to 15 bases. The germline CDR1 and CDR2 sequences are SQVTM and ANQGSEA. The DNA for the CDR3 is TGCAGCGGCTGGCACGCAGGGTTGAACACTGAAGCTTTCTTT. Translation gives CSGWHAGLNTEAFF.

This clone was seen just once. The chain couples TRBV25-1 to TRBJ2-7, with unresolved D. The CDR3 totals 12 residues. Germline-derived CDR1 and CDR2 are MGHDK and SYGVNS. Trimming left V 5 bases short and J 4 bases short, with 9 bases between. Written as DNA, the CDR3 is TGTGCCAGCAGTAGCGAGACGTACGAGCAGTACTTC. Its translation: CASSSETYEQYF.

V gene TRBV9 combines with J gene TRBJ2-5; 9 bases map to TRBD2. V was clipped by 0 bases and J by 5 bases; unmatched bases: 2. CDR1 is SGDLS and CDR2 is YYNGEE in the germline V gene. The CDR3 consists of 14 residues. CDR3 protein: CASSVGSGSETQYF. Written as DNA, the CDR3 is TGTGCCAGCAGCGTAGGTAGCGGGAGTGAGACCCAGTACTTC. The full variable domain, its missing parts supplied by reference TRBV9 and TRBJ2-5, is DSGVTQTPKHLITATGQRVTLRCSPRSGDLSVYWYQQSLDQGLQFLIQYYNGEERAKGNILERFSAQQFPDLHSELNLSSLELGDSALYFCASSVGSGSETQYFGPGTRLLVL.

This clone was detected a few times. This chain links TRBV19 with TRBJ1-1, with 9 nucleotides matching TRBD1. The CDR3 has 12 residues. After removal of 6 bases from V and 11 bases from J, the junction contained 7 bases not matched to a gene. Per the germline V gene, CDR1 is LNHDA and CDR2 is SQIVND (reference sequence). In DNA, the CDR3 is TGTGCCAGTAGCCCCCGACAGGGGGTCGCTTTCTTT. This gives the protein CASSPRQGVAFF.

This clone was detected once. The chain links TRBV5-1 to TRBJ1-3; D unclear. In germline, CDR1 is SGHRS, CDR2 YFSETQ. The CDR3 sequence is 16 residues long. The V and J ends lost 4 bases and 0 bases respectively, with 14 bases between them. The CDR3 spells CASSPREGSSGNTIYF. CDR3 sequence (DNA): TGCGCCAGCAGCCCGAGAGAAGGGAGCTCTGGAAACACCATATATTTT.

V and J are TRBV10-3 and TRBJ1-4; 10 bases map to TRBD1. The CDR3 is 15 residues long. The V gene end was trimmed by 10 bases and the J gene end by 7 bases; junction bases not matched to a gene: 12. Germline V gene lookup returns CDR1 ENHRY and CDR2 SYGVKD. The CDR3 region is CATGADGTGAEKLFF. In DNA, the CDR3 is TGTGCCACCGGGGCGGACGGGACAGGGGCTGAAAAACTGTTTTTT.

Only one count was recorded for this clone. CDR3 protein: CASRRTSGEQYF. The CDR3 DNA reads TGTGCCAGCAGAAGGACGTCGGGGGAGCAGTACTTC. The genes are TRBV11-3 and TRBJ2-7, with D tentatively TRBD2 (5 bases). CDR3 length: 12 residues. Germline V lookup: CDR1 SGHNT, CDR2 YENEEA. Trimming cost V 6 bases and J 7 bases, with 13 bases left between them.

The J gene is TRBJ2-5, the V gene TRBV27, with 8 bases matching TRBD1. V lost 5 bases, J lost 0 bases, and 5 bases stayed unmatched. Per germline, CDR1 MNHEY and CDR2 SMNVEV (reference sequence). This CDR3 has 15 amino acids. The CDR3 bases are TGTGCCAGCAGTCCTCGGGACAGGCACCAAGAGACCCAGTACTTC. Amino acids: CASSPRDRHQETQYF.

The rearrangement uses TRBV7-2 and TRBJ2-7; D might be TRBD2 (6 bases). The CDR3 runs to 13 residues. V was cut by 5 bases and J by 3 bases, with 11 bases left in between. Germline-derived CDR1 and CDR2 are SGHTA and FQGNSA. CDR3 DNA: TGTGCCAGCAGCCCGACCGGGGGCTACGAGCAGTACTTC. Its translation: CASSPTGGYEQYF.